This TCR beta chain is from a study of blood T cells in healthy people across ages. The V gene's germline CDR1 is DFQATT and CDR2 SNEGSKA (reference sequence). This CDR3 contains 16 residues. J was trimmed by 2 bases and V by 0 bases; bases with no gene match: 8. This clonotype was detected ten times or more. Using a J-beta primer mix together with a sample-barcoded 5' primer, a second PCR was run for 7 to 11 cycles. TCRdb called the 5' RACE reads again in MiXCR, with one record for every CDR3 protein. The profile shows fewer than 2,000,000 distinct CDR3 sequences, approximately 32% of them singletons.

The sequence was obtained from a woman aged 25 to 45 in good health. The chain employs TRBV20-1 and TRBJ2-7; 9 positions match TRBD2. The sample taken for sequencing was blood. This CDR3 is CSARDKASGAPYEQYF. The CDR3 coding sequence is TGCAGTGCTAGAGATAAGGCTAGCGGGGCACCCTACGAGCAGTACTTC.